This record looks at one TCR beta chain sequence and its context. The data were obtained in a study of cytomegalovirus exposure and HLA in healthy donors. Libraries were prepared by immunoSEQ multiplex PCR; TCRdb keeps only in-frame clonotypes and omits some of them. Of 190,000 or so clones in the sample, around 81% were seen once. The sequence was collected from a young woman in good health and CMV-seropositive. The sequenced sample consisted of PBMCs.

The CDR3 loop is CASSEYGGIGQPQHF. CDR3 DNA sequence: TGTGCCAGCAGTGAATACGGGGGGATCGGTCAGCCCCAGCATTTT. The chain has TRBV25-1 and TRBJ1-5, with TRBD1 as a possible D gene (5 bases). V shed 0 bases and J shed 6 bases, with 12 bases lying between them. Germline lookup yields CDR1 MGHDK and CDR2 SYGVNS. The CDR3 is made up of 15 amino acids.